The T cell receptor (beta chain) described here comes from a study of T-cell memory formation after mild COVID-19. Germline lookup yields CDR1 SEHNR and CDR2 FQNEAQ (reference sequence). The CDR3 is made up of 13 amino acids. V lost 2 bases and J 2 bases, leaving 7 bases between the germline ends. From 5'RACE with constant-segment primers came TCR alpha and TCR beta cDNA libraries that carried sample barcodes and UMIs. One entry per CDR3 protein results from TCRdb running MiXCR on the 5' RACE reads. The table records 150,000 to 200,000 distinct CDR3 sequences, roughly a fifth of them present only once.

The J gene is TRBJ2-7, the V gene TRBV7-9; D gene uncertain. The receptor's source is an adult woman who had mild COVID-19 (a few samples of this study predate the infection). Cell type and time point are not known. The sequenced sample consisted of PBMCs or a T cell subset sorted from them (not recorded which). The DNA for the CDR3 is TGTGCCAGCAGCTTACCCGCTACCTACGAGCAGTACTTC. It specifies CASSLPATYEQYF.